The clone carrying this T cell receptor beta chain turned up a few times. This record belongs to a study of T cells after yellow fever vaccination. TCRdb re-called the 5' RACE reads through MiXCR, storing one row per CDR3 protein. Among some 560,000 distinct CDR3 sequences, around a sixth were seen once, and the ten largest hold 17%. The CDR3 is 16 amino acids. Germline lookup yields CDR1 MNHEY and CDR2 SVGEGT. Trimming stripped 6 bases from V and 0 bases from J, with 18 bases between. The clonotype comes from a man aged 18 to 30 who received the YFV17D yellow fever vaccine. The J gene is TRBJ2-7, the V gene TRBV6-2 or TRBV6-3; D is perhaps TRBD2 (6 bases). The sample here was PBMCs, taken about 5 days after the first yellow fever vaccination. The CDR3 region has the DNA TGTGCCAGCAGCGGACAAAGACTAGGGATCTCCTACGAGCAGTACTTC. It encodes CASSGQRLGISYEQYF.